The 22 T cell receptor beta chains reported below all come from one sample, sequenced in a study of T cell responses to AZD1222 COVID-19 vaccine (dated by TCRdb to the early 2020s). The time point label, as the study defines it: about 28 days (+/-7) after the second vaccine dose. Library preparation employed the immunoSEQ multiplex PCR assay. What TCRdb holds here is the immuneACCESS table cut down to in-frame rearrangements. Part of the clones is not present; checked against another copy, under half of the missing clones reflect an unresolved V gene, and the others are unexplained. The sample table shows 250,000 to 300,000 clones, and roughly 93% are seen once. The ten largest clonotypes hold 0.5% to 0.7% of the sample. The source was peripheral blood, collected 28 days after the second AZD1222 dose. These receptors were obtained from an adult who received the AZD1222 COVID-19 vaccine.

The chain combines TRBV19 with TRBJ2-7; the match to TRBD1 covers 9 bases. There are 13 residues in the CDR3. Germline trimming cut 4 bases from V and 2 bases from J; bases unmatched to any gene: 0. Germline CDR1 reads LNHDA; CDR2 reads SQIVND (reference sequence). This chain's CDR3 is CASSRDRAYEQYF. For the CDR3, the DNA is TGTGCCAGTAGTAGGGACAGGGCCTACGAGCAGTACTTC.

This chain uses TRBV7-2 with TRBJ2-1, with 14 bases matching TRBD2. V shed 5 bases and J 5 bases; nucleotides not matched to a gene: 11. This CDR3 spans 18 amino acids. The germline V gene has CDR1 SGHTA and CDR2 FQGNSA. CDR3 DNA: TGTGCCAGCAGCCGCCGACTAGCGGGAGGGCCTGGAAACAATGAGCAGTTCTTC. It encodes CASSRRLAGGPGNNEQFF.

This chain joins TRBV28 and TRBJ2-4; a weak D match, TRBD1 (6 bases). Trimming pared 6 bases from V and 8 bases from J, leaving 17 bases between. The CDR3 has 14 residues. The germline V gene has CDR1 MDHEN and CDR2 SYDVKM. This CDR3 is CASRGLRGFHIQYF. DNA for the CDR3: TGTGCCAGCAGGGGGTTGAGGGGGTTCCACATTCAGTACTTC.

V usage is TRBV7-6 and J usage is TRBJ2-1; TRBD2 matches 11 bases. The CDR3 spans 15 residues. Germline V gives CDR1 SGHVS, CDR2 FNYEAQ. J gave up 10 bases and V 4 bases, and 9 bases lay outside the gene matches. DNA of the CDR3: TGTGCCAGCAGCTCGTGGGCTAGCGGGGGGAGGGAGCAGTTCTTC. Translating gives CASSSWASGGREQFF.

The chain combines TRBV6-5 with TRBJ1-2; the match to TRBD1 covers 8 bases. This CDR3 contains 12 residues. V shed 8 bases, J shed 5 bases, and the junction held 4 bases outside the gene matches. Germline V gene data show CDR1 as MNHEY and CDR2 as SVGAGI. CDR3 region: CASGTGDYGYTF. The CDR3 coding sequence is TGTGCCAGCGGGACAGGAGATTATGGCTACACCTTC.

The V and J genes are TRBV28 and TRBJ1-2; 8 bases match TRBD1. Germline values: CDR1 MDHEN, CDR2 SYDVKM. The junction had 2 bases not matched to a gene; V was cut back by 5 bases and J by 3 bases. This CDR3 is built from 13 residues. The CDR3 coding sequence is TGTGCCAGCAGTGACAGGGGACACTATGGCTACACCTTC. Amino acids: CASSDRGHYGYTF.

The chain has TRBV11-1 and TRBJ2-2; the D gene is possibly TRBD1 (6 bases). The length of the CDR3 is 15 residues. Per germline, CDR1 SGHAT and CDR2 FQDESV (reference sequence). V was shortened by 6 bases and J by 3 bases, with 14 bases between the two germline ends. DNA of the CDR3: TGTGCCAGCAGTCCCAGGGGAGTAGACACCGGGGAGCTGTTTTTT. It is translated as CASSPRGVDTGELFF.

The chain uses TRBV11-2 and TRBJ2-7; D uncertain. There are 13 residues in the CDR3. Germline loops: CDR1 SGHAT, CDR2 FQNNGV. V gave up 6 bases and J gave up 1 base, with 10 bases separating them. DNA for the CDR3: TGTGCCAGCAGTTTAAGTGATTCCTACGAGCAGTACTTC. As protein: CASSLSDSYEQYF. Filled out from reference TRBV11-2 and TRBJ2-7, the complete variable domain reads EAGVAQSPRYKIIEKRQSVAFWCNPISGHATLYWYQQILGQGPKLLIQFQNNGVVDDSQLPKDRFSAERLKGVDSTLKIQPAKLEDSAVYLCASSLSDSYEQYFGPGTRLTVT.

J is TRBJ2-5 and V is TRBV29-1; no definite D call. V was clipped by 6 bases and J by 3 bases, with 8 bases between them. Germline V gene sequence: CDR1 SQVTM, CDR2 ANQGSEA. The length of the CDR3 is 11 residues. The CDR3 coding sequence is TGCAGCGTGAGGTGGGAAGAGACCCAGTACTTC. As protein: CSVRWEETQYF.

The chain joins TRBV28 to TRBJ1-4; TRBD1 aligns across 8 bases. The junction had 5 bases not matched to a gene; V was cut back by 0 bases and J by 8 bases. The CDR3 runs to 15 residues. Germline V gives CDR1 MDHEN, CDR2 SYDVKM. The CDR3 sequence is CASSLWDRVGEKLFF. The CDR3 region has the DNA TGTGCCAGCAGTTTATGGGACAGGGTAGGGGAAAAACTGTTTTTT.

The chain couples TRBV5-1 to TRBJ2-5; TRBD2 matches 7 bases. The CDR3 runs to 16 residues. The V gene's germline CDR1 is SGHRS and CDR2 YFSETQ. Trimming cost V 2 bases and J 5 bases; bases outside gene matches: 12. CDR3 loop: CASSFGQVGEGETQYF. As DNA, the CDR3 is TGCGCCAGCAGCTTCGGGCAAGTCGGGGAGGGGGAGACCCAGTACTTC.

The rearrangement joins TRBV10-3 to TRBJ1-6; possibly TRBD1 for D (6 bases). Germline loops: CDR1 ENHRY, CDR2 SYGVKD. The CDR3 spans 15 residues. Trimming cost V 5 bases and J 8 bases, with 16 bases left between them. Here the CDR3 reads CAISRTGNIDSPLHF. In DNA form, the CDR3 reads TGTGCCATCAGTCGAACAGGGAATATTGATTCACCCCTCCACTTT.

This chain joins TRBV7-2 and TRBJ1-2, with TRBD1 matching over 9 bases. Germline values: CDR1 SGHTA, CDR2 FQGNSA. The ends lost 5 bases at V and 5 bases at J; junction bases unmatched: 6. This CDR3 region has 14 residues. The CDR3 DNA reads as TGTGCCAGCAGCCCTACAGGGGGCCGATATGGCTACACCTTC. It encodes CASSPTGGRYGYTF. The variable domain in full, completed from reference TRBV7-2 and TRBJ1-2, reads GAGVSQSPSNKVTEKGKDVELRCDPISGHTALYWYRQSLGQGLEFLIYFQGNSAPDKSGLPSDRFSAERTGGSVSTLTIQRTQQEDSAVYLCASSPTGGRYGYTFGSGTRLTVV.

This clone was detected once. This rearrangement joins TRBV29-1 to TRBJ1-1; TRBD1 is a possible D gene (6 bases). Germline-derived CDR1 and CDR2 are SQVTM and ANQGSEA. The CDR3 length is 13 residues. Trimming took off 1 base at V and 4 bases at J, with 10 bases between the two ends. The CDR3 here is CSVEVGGGTEAFF. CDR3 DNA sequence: TGCAGCGTTGAAGTAGGGGGGGGCACTGAAGCTTTCTTT.

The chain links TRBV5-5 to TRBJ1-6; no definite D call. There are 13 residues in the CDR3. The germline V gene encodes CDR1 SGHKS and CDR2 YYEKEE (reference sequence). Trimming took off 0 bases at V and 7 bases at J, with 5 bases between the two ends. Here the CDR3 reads CASSLGANSPLHF. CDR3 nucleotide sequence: TGTGCCAGCAGCTTGGGAGCCAATTCACCCCTCCACTTT. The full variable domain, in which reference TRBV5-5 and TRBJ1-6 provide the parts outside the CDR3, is DAGVTQSPTHLIKTRGQQVTLRCSPISGHKSVSWYQQVLGQGPQFIFQYYEKEERGRGNFPDRFSARQFPNYSSELNVNALLLGDSALYLCASSLGANSPLHFGNGTRLTVT.

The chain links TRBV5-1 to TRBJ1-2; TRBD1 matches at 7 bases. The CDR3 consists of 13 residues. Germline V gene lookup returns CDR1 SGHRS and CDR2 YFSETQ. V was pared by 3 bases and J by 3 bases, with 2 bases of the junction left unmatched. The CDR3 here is CASSSQGDYGYTF. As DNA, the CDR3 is TGCGCCAGCAGCTCTCAGGGGGACTATGGCTACACCTTC.

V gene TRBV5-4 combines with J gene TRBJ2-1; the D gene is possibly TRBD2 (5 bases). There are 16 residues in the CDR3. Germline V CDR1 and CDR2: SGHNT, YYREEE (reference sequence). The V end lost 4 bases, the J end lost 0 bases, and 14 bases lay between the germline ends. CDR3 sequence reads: CASSPLSGNSYNEQFF. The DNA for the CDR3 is TGTGCCAGCAGCCCCCTCAGCGGTAACTCCTACAATGAGCAGTTCTTC.

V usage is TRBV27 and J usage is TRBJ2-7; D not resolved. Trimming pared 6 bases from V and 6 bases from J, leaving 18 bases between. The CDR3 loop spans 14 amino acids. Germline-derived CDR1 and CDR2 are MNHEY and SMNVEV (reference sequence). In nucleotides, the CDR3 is TGTGCCAGCAGGCTTGGCCGTAGCCACTCCGAGCAGTACTTC. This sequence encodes CASRLGRSHSEQYF.

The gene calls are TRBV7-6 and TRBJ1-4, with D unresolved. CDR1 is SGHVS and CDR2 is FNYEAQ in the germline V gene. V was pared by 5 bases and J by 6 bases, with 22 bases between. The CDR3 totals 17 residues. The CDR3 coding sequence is TGTGCCAGCAGCCATAGACGCGTAGGGAGGCAGTATGAAAAACTGTTTTTT. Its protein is CASSHRRVGRQYEKLFF.

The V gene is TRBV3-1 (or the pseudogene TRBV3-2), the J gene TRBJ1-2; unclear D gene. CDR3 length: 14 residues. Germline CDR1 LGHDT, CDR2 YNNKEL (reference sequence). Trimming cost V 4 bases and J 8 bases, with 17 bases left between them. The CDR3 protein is CASSPLQDLRGYTF. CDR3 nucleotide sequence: TGTGCCAGCAGCCCCCTTCAAGACCTACGGGGCTACACCTTC.

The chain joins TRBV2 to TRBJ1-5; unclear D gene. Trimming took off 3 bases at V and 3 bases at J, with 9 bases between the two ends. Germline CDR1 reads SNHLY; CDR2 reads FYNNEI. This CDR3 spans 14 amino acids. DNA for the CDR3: TGTGCCAGCAGTGAGGTCAGCCACAATCAGCCCCAGCATTTT. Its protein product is CASSEVSHNQPQHF. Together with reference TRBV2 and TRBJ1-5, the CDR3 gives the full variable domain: EPEVTQTPSHQVTQMGQEVILRCVPISNHLYFYWYRQILGQKVEFLVSFYNNEISEKSEIFDDQFSVERPDGSNFTLKIRSTKLEDSAMYFCASSEVSHNQPQHFGDGTRLSIL.

As DNA, the CDR3 is TGTGCCAGCATAGTCTCAGGGGGAATTGGAAACACCATATATTTT. Translating it yields CASIVSGGIGNTIYF. This chain links TRBV6-5 with TRBJ1-3, with 7 bases fitting TRBD1. J lost 3 bases, V lost 7 bases, and 9 bases had no gene match. Germline V CDR1 and CDR2: MNHEY, SVGAGI. The CDR3 is made up of 15 amino acids.